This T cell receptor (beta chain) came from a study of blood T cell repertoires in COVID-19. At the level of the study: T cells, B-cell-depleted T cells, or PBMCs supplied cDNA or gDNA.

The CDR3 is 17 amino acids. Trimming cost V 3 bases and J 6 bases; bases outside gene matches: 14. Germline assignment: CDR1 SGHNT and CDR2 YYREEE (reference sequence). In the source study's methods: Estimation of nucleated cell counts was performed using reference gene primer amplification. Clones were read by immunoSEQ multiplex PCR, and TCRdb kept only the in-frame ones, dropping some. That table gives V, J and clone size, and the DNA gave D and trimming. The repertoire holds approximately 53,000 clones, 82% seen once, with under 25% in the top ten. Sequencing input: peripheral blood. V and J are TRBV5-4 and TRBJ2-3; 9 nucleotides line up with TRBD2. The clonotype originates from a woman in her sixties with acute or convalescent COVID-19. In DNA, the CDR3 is TGTGCCAGCAGCTCCGAACGCACGCGGGGGGGGGCGGATACGCAGTATTTT. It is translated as CASSSERTRGGADTQYF.